This T cell receptor (beta chain) stems from a study of early T cells in non-severe SARS-CoV-2 infection. Study context: Chains from this unsorted whole-blood bulk RNA could not be paired.

The CDR3 extends over 12 amino acids. Germline V gene lookup returns CDR1 GTSNPN and CDR2 SVGIG (reference sequence). Trimming removed 4 bases from V and 4 bases from J, with 8 bases in between. As part of library construction, unique molecular identifiers were attached to individual cDNA molecules. TCRdb reanalysed the 5' RACE reads using MiXCR and keeps one entry per CDR3 protein. Seen here are about 55,000 distinct CDR3 sequences, approximately 13% observed once, and the top ten hold approximately 9.4%. Many counts were recorded for this clonotype. The V and J genes are TRBV30 and TRBJ2-1; D unclear. The material sequenced was whole blood, taken at baseline. This sequence was found in an adult who was a healthcare worker with PCR-confirmed SARS-CoV-2 infection or an uninfected control (not recorded which). CDR3 region: CAWTTGYNEQFF. The CDR3, as DNA: TGTGCCTGGACGACCGGGTACAATGAGCAGTTCTTC.